The 31 T cell receptor beta chains below were found in one sample sequenced in a study of blood T cell repertoires in COVID-19. TCRdb keeps only in-frame clones here, not all; method: immunoSEQ multiplex PCR. The sample includes about 210,000 clones, about four fifths of them seen just once. The sequenced sample consisted of PBMCs or T cells enriched from blood (not recorded which). Receptor source: a woman aged 50 to 65 with acute COVID-19.

The rearrangement uses TRBV7-9 and TRBJ2-7; a weak D match, TRBD2 (6 bases). CDR1 and CDR2 (germline): SEHNR, FQNEAQ (reference sequence). CDR3 length: 13 amino acids. Trimming took off 5 bases at V and 4 bases at J, with 12 bases between the two ends. The CDR3 region is CASSMGGWYEQYF. In DNA, the CDR3 is TGTGCCAGCAGCATGGGGGGATGGTACGAGCAGTACTTC. Looking up the rest from reference TRBV7-9 and TRBJ2-7 gives the full variable domain: DTGVSQNPRHKITKRGQNVTFRCDPISEHNRLYWYRQTLGQGPEFLTYFQNEAQLEKSRLLSDRFSAERPKGSFSTLEIQRTEQGDSAMYLCASSMGGWYEQYFGPGTRLTVT.

This clone appeared a single time. The rearrangement links TRBV19 to TRBJ1-1; maybe TRBD1 (5 bases). Per the germline V gene, CDR1 is LNHDA and CDR2 is SQIVND (reference sequence). Deletions cut 3 bases from V and 0 bases from J, with 11 bases between. CDR3 length equals 15 residues. The CDR3 is CASSIPAGMNTEAFF. In DNA form, the CDR3 reads TGTGCCAGTAGTATCCCGGCAGGGATGAACACTGAAGCTTTCTTT.

The genes are TRBV28 and TRBJ1-6, with a possible D match to TRBD1 (5 bases). The CDR3 has 15 residues. Between the trimmed V and J ends, which lost 5 bases and 7 bases, there was a span of 15 bases. Germline CDR1 and CDR2: MDHEN and SYDVKM. The CDR3 region is CASSLAVRANSPLHF. The CDR3 DNA sequence: TGTGCCAGCAGTCTAGCGGTCAGGGCAAATTCACCCCTCCACTTT.

This clone was recorded once. The chain uses TRBV27 and TRBJ2-4; D remains unclear. This CDR3 is built from 15 residues. Germline assignment: CDR1 MNHEY and CDR2 SMNVEV (reference sequence). Between the trimmed V and J ends, which lost 6 bases and 0 bases, there was a span of 12 bases. The CDR3 here is CASSRLGIAKNIQYF. The CDR3 region has the DNA TGTGCCAGCAGCAGACTCGGAATAGCCAAAAACATTCAGTACTTC.

V and J are TRBV6-6 and TRBJ2-7; TRBD1 agrees at 8 bases. CDR3 length: 15 amino acids. Germline-derived CDR1 and CDR2 are MNHNY and SVGAGI (reference sequence). The junction had 9 bases not matched to a gene; V was cut back by 8 bases and J by 0 bases. Here the CDR3 DNA reads TGTGCCAGCCGGGGTCTCGGGACAGGCTCCTACGAGCAGTACTTC. Protein: CASRGLGTGSYEQYF.

To note about this clone: Within the sample, other DNA sequences also encode this same CDR3. CDR3 amino acids: CASSSQGRNQPQHF. DNA of the CDR3: TGTGCCAGCAGCTCCCAAGGGAGGAATCAGCCCCAGCATTTT. This sequence joins TRBV7-8 and TRBJ1-5; D is unresolved. CDR3 length: 14 residues. V dropped 4 bases and J dropped 4 bases, with 11 bases sitting between them. Germline values: CDR1 SGHVS, CDR2 FQNEAQ.

The chain uses TRBV6-5 and TRBJ2-7; 10 nucleotides align to TRBD2. The CDR3 is 15 residues long. V lost 2 bases, J lost 2 bases, and 3 bases stayed unmatched. Germline-derived CDR1 and CDR2 are MNHEY and SVGAGI. The CDR3 region is CASSYGTSGTYEQYF. DNA for the CDR3: TGTGCCAGCAGTTACGGTACTAGCGGGACCTACGAGCAGTACTTC.

The V call is TRBV9, the J call TRBJ2-1; 10 nucleotides align to TRBD2. CDR3 length: 15 residues. J was trimmed by 7 bases and V by 6 bases; bases with no gene match: 10. The V gene's germline CDR1 is SGDLS and CDR2 YYNGEE. The CDR3: CASTPTSGVSNEQFF. The CDR3 DNA reads as TGTGCCAGCACGCCAACTAGCGGGGTATCAAATGAGCAGTTCTTC.

The gene calls are TRBV5-1 and TRBJ2-5; 10 positions agree with TRBD2. CDR3 length equals 17 residues. The ends lost 0 bases at V and 1 base at J; junction bases unmatched: 6. CDR1 is SGHRS, CDR2 YFSETQ, per germline. The CDR3 loop is CASSLGVTSGPQETQYF. In DNA, the CDR3 is TGCGCCAGCAGCTTGGGGGTGACTAGCGGGCCCCAAGAGACCCAGTACTTC.

J is TRBJ1-2 and V is TRBV7-8; D call uncertain. V lost 2 bases to trimming and J lost 8 bases, with 21 bases between them. The CDR3 runs to 16 residues. Germline-derived CDR1 and CDR2 are SGHVS and FQNEAQ. The CDR3 is CASSLMGGLEAAGYTF. CDR3 DNA sequence: TGTGCCAGCAGCTTAATGGGCGGACTGGAGGCGGCCGGCTACACCTTC.

In the case of this clone: It is likely a read error, because the conserved phenylalanine at the end of the CDR3 is missing. V usage is TRBV28 and J usage is TRBJ1-2; D gene unclear. The CDR3 runs 15 residues. Trimming took off 5 bases at V and 5 bases at J, with 18 bases between the two ends. Germline values: CDR1 MDHEN, CDR2 SYDVKM. The CDR3 region is CASSPTSGWVYGYTL. The CDR3 DNA reads TGTGCCAGCAGTCCCACCAGCGGCTGGGTATATGGCTACACCTTG.

Note on this clone: The sample has other DNA sequences that encode this CDR3 too. V usage is TRBV5-1 and J usage is TRBJ2-1, with TRBD2 matching over 10 bases. The CDR3 loop spans 17 amino acids. J gave up 1 base and V 0 bases, and 4 bases lay outside the gene matches. From germline, CDR1 is SGHRS and CDR2 YFSETQ. CDR3 sequence (DNA): TGCGCCAGCAGCTTGGAGGCTAGCGGGAGTTCCTACAATGAGCAGTTCTTC. Protein product: CASSLEASGSSYNEQFF. Full variable domain (rest looked up from reference TRBV5-1 and TRBJ2-1): KAGVTQTPRYLIKTRGQQVTLSCSPISGHRSVSWYQQTPGQGLQFLFEYFSETQRNKGNFPGRFSGRQFSNSRSEMNVSTLELGDSALYLCASSLEASGSSYNEQFFGPGTRLTVL.

This clone was observed once. Here the CDR3 DNA reads TGTGCCACCAGTGCGACTAGCGGGTCTAACACCGGGGAGCTGTTTTTT. This sequence encodes CATSATSGSNTGELFF. This chain connects TRBV24-1 to TRBJ2-2; 10 positions agree with TRBD2. The V gene's germline CDR1 is KGHDR and CDR2 SFDVKD. V dropped 5 bases and J dropped 2; count of bases not matched to a gene: 4. The CDR3 runs to 16 residues.

This sequence joins TRBV7-2 and TRBJ2-7; D might be TRBD2 (7 bases). The CDR3 totals 13 residues. The germline CDR1 and CDR2 sequences are SGHTA and FQGNSA. Trimming removed 1 base at V and 12 bases at J, with 16 bases between. The DNA for the CDR3 is TGTGCCAGCAGCTTAGGGAACAGGGAGGGAAGGTACTTC. Encoded protein: CASSLGNREGRYF.

This clone was picked up one time. The chain is built from TRBV5-1 and TRBJ2-7, with TRBD1 identical over 7 bases. This CDR3 contains 15 residues. V gave up 4 bases and J gave up 1 base; unmatched junction bases: 8. Germline V gives CDR1 SGHRS, CDR2 YFSETQ. CDR3 loop: CASSGGQVSSYEQYF. The CDR3 DNA reads as TGCGCCAGCAGCGGTGGACAGGTCTCTTCCTACGAGCAGTACTTC.

The genes are TRBV5-1 and TRBJ2-7; tentatively, D is TRBD1 (6 bases). CDR1 is SGHRS, CDR2 YFSETQ, per germline. V was cut by 0 bases and J by 3 bases, with 10 bases left in between. The CDR3 loop spans 14 amino acids. The DNA of the CDR3 is TGCGCCAGCAGCTTGGGACAGGACCACTACGAGCAGTACTTC. It yields the protein CASSLGQDHYEQYF.

The rearrangement links TRBV28 to TRBJ1-3, with unresolved D. CDR3 size: 14 residues. Per germline, CDR1 MDHEN and CDR2 SYDVKM. V lost 4 bases, J lost 4 bases, and 11 bases lay in between. CDR3 sequence reads: CASSSRPGGNTIYF. CDR3 coding DNA: TGTGCCAGCAGTTCCCGGCCGGGAGGAAACACCATATATTTT. Complete variable domain (other parts from reference TRBV28 and TRBJ1-3): DVKVTQSSRYLVKRTGEKVFLECVQDMDHENMFWYRQDPGLGLRLIYFSYDVKMKEKGDIPEGYSVSREKKERFSLILESASTNQTSMYLCASSSRPGGNTIYFGEGSWLTVV.

The chain links TRBV19 to TRBJ1-2; 8 bases align to TRBD1. V lost 5 bases, J lost 8 bases, and 13 bases stayed unmatched. Germline assignment: CDR1 LNHDA and CDR2 SQIVND (reference sequence). This CDR3 is built from 15 residues. CDR3 protein: CASSGGYGTGSGYTF. The DNA of the CDR3 is TGTGCCAGTAGTGGGGGCTACGGGACAGGCTCGGGCTACACCTTC.

The chain carries TRBV4-3 and TRBJ2-7; TRBD2 agrees at 8 bases. Germline-derived CDR1 and CDR2 are LGHNA and YSLEER. V lost 4 bases, J lost 2 bases, and 7 bases stayed unmatched. The CDR3 is made up of 15 amino acids. CDR3 sequence: CASSPRTSGTYEQYF. As DNA, the CDR3 is TGCGCCAGCAGCCCCCGTACTAGCGGAACCTACGAGCAGTACTTC.

The J gene is TRBJ1-3, the V gene TRBV19; possible D gene TRBD1, 6 bases. Germline CDR1 and CDR2: LNHDA and SQIVND (reference sequence). V lost 10 bases, J lost 2 bases, and 21 bases lay in between. The CDR3 is 16 residues long. CDR3 amino acids: CATREQQGFAGNTIYF. CDR3 in DNA: TGTGCCACCAGGGAACAACAGGGATTCGCTGGAAACACCATATATTTT.

This clone was seen more than once but under ten times. The V gene is TRBV28, the J gene TRBJ1-5, with unresolved D. The CDR3 contains 13 residues. Between the trimmed V and J ends, which lost 4 bases and 1 base, there was a span of 5 bases. Germline loops: CDR1 MDHEN, CDR2 SYDVKM. The CDR3 loop reads CASSYNSNQPQHF. In DNA, the CDR3 is TGTGCCAGCAGTTACAACAGCAATCAGCCCCAGCATTTT. Looking up the rest from reference TRBV28 and TRBJ1-5 gives the full variable domain: DVKVTQSSRYLVKRTGEKVFLECVQDMDHENMFWYRQDPGLGLRLIYFSYDVKMKEKGDIPEGYSVSREKKERFSLILESASTNQTSMYLCASSYNSNQPQHFGDGTRLSIL.

This clone was seen just once. The chain uses TRBV7-2 and TRBJ1-6; D unresolved. Between the trimmed V and J ends, which lost 2 bases and 7 bases, there was a span of 12 bases. This CDR3 region has 15 residues. CDR1 SGHTA and CDR2 FQGNSA come from the germline V gene. CDR3 protein: CASSLMGLGNSPLHF. CDR3 DNA: TGTGCCAGCAGCTTAATGGGCCTTGGCAATTCACCCCTCCACTTT. The complete variable domain, with remaining parts taken from reference TRBV7-2 and TRBJ1-6, reads GAGVSQSPSNKVTEKGKDVELRCDPISGHTALYWYRQSLGQGLEFLIYFQGNSAPDKSGLPSDRFSAERTGGSVSTLTIQRTQQEDSAVYLCASSLMGLGNSPLHFGNGTRLTVT.

The chain joins TRBV24-1 to TRBJ2-1; tentative D call: TRBD2 (6 bases). Trimming cost V 2 bases and J 9 bases, with 16 bases left between them. This CDR3 contains 15 residues. From germline, CDR1 is KGHDR and CDR2 SFDVKD. CDR3 loop: CATSDSTSRHTEQFF. The CDR3 DNA sequence: TGTGCCACCAGTGATTCAACTAGCAGGCATACTGAGCAGTTCTTC.

This clone was seen a few times. The chain combines TRBV5-6 with TRBJ2-7; maybe TRBD2 (5 bases). V lost 4 bases, J lost 6 bases, and 14 bases lay in between. Looked up from germline, CDR1 is SGHDT and CDR2 is YYEEEE. This CDR3 spans 13 amino acids. This CDR3 reads CASSLPQGLEQYF. Written as DNA, the CDR3 is TGTGCCAGCAGCCTACCCCAAGGACTCGAGCAGTACTTC.

The rearrangement joins TRBV19 to TRBJ2-5; possible D gene TRBD1, 6 bases. The V and J ends lost 3 bases and 0 bases respectively, with 11 bases between them. Germline assignment: CDR1 LNHDA and CDR2 SQIVND (reference sequence). This CDR3 spans 15 amino acids. CDR3: CASSMSTGNQETQYF. The CDR3 DNA reads as TGTGCCAGTAGTATGTCGACAGGAAACCAAGAGACCCAGTACTTC.

V usage is TRBV7-2 and J usage is TRBJ2-3, with TRBD2 as a possible D gene (6 bases). CDR1 SGHTA and CDR2 FQGNSA come from the germline V gene. There are 17 residues in the CDR3. Between the trimmed V and J ends, which lost 2 bases and 0 bases, there was a span of 15 bases. DNA for the CDR3: TGTGCCAGCAGCTTAAAACATGGCGGGGATAGCACAGATACGCAGTATTTT. Encoded protein: CASSLKHGGDSTDTQYF.

This chain connects TRBV18 to TRBJ2-1; D is undetermined. This CDR3 is 13 amino acids long. The V end lost 3 bases, the J end lost 5 bases, and 8 bases lay between the germline ends. Germline V gene data show CDR1 as KGHSH and CDR2 as LQKENI. The CDR3 DNA reads TGTGCCAGCTCACCGTCACAGAACAATGAGCAGTTCTTC. Protein sequence: CASSPSQNNEQFF.

The V call is TRBV29-1, the J call TRBJ2-1; a weak D match, TRBD1 (5 bases). Germline V gives CDR1 SQVTM, CDR2 ANQGSEA. Trimming removed 4 bases at V and 3 bases at J, with 7 bases between. This CDR3 contains 12 residues. CDR3 in amino acids: CSVGQIYNEQFF. The CDR3 nucleotides are TGCAGCGTTGGACAGATCTACAATGAGCAGTTCTTC.

The chain has TRBV19 and TRBJ1-5; 9 nucleotides agree with TRBD1. Germline lookup yields CDR1 LNHDA and CDR2 SQIVND (reference sequence). CDR3 length equals 13 residues. Unmatched junction bases numbered 5, after V lost 6 bases and J lost 8 bases. The CDR3 protein is CASRNRGQEPQHF. The CDR3 DNA sequence: TGTGCCAGTAGAAACAGGGGGCAGGAGCCCCAGCATTTT.

The chain links TRBV18 to TRBJ1-6; TRBD1 aligns across 7 bases. Unmatched junction bases numbered 1, after V lost 4 bases and J lost 7 bases. The CDR3 has 13 amino acids. CDR1 is KGHSH, CDR2 LQKENI, per germline. CDR3 DNA sequence: TGTGCCAGCTCACTGGGACAGAATTCACCCCTCCACTTT. Encoded protein: CASSLGQNSPLHF.

The chain uses TRBV28 and TRBJ1-6, with D unclear. V lost 1 base and J lost 6, with 4 bases in between. This CDR3 contains 13 residues. Germline V CDR1 and CDR2: MDHEN, SYDVKM. The DNA of the CDR3 is TGTGCCAGCAGTTTATTGCGTAATTCACCCCTCCACTTT. Its protein product is CASSLLRNSPLHF.